Each of the 10 T cell receptor beta chains below was sequenced from the same sample in a study of blood T cell repertoires in COVID-19. Using immunoSEQ multiplex PCR, the repertoire was profiled, and TCRdb retains in-frame clones only, with some absent. Among hundreds of thousands of clones listed, 75% to 90% were seen once. The sample consisted of peripheral blood. The receptors stem from a man aged 35 to 55 with acute or convalescent COVID-19.

The chain employs TRBV27 and TRBJ1-1; 7 bases line up with TRBD1. Per the germline V gene, CDR1 is MNHEY and CDR2 is SMNVEV (reference sequence). This CDR3 has 13 amino acids. The V and J ends lost 7 bases and 1 base, in that order; junction bases with no gene match: 3. The CDR3 DNA reads as TGTGCCAGCACTCAGGGGGGGAACACTGAAGCTTTCTTT. Translation: CASTQGGNTEAFF.

The chain carries TRBV3-1 (or the pseudogene TRBV3-2) and TRBJ1-2, with TRBD1 as a possible D gene (5 bases). The CDR3 has 15 amino acids. From germline, CDR1 is LGHDT and CDR2 YNNKEL (reference sequence). V was cut by 0 bases and J by 3 bases, with 11 bases left in between. This CDR3 reads CASSQEGGDYYGYTF. The CDR3 coding sequence is TGTGCCAGCAGCCAAGAGGGGGGGGACTACTATGGCTACACCTTC.

The rearrangement links TRBV5-1 to TRBJ1-4, with unresolved D. The CDR3 runs 18 residues. The V gene's germline CDR1 is SGHRS and CDR2 YFSETQ. V lost 2 bases and J 1 base, leaving 18 bases between the germline ends. In nucleotides, the CDR3 is TGCGCCAGCAGCTTTGGAGGGAACAGTCGTAGAACTAATGAAAAACTGTTTTTT. Translated, it gives CASSFGGNSRRTNEKLFF.

The J gene is TRBJ2-1, the V gene TRBV27, with D hard to call. V lost 6 bases, J lost 4 bases, and 10 bases lay in between. Germline CDR1 reads MNHEY; CDR2 reads SMNVEV (reference sequence). CDR3 length: 13 amino acids. CDR3 region: CASRPSQYNEQFF. CDR3 in DNA: TGTGCCAGCAGGCCTTCCCAGTACAATGAGCAGTTCTTC.

The genes are TRBV6-4 and TRBJ1-5; 8 bases match TRBD1. The V and J ends lost 3 bases and 4 bases, in that order; junction bases with no gene match: 5. CDR1 and CDR2 from the germline V gene are MRHNA and SNTAGT. The CDR3 length is 15 residues. The CDR3 reads CASSEGQAPNQPQHF. Here the CDR3 DNA reads TGTGCCAGCAGTGAGGGACAGGCACCTAATCAGCCCCAGCATTTT.

This chain joins TRBV9 and TRBJ2-2, with a possible D match to TRBD2 (6 bases). The germline V and J ends were trimmed by 10 bases and 6 bases, with 25 bases remaining between them. The CDR3 is 16 residues long. Looked up from germline, CDR1 is SGDLS and CDR2 is YYNGEE. Here the CDR3 DNA reads TGTGCCTCATCCGCGGTAACGGGACTCGGATCCGGGGAGCTGTTTTTT. Translating gives CASSAVTGLGSGELFF.

The chain is built from TRBV6-6 and TRBJ1-5; 7 bases map to TRBD1. The ends lost 3 bases at V and 11 bases at J; junction bases unmatched: 10. Germline CDR1 reads MNHNY; CDR2 reads SVGAGI (reference sequence). This CDR3 contains 14 residues. The CDR3 here is CASSYLQGLEAQHF. The CDR3 nucleotides are TGTGCCAGCAGTTATTTACAGGGGTTGGAGGCCCAGCATTTT.

The chain combines TRBV27 with TRBJ2-5; TRBD1 matches at 8 bases. Germline-derived CDR1 and CDR2 are MNHEY and SMNVEV (reference sequence). The CDR3 sequence is 14 residues long. Trimming at V came to 5 bases and at J to 5 bases, leaving 7 bases not matched to a gene. CDR3 region: CASSRADRVETQYF. DNA of the CDR3: TGTGCCAGCAGTAGGGCGGACAGGGTGGAGACCCAGTACTTC.

V and J are TRBV7-9 and TRBJ2-3; the match to TRBD1 covers 10 bases. In germline, CDR1 is SEHNR, CDR2 FQNEAQ (reference sequence). The J segment lost 4 bases and the V segment lost 5 bases, leaving 9 bases of the junction unmatched. This CDR3 comprises 16 residues. Here the CDR3 reads CASSRRTGGVPDTQYF. CDR3 bases: TGTGCCAGCAGCCGTCGGACAGGGGGGGTCCCAGATACGCAGTATTTT.

This chain connects TRBV28 to TRBJ2-5, with D maybe TRBD1 (5 bases). This CDR3 is 14 amino acids long. Germline assignment: CDR1 MDHEN and CDR2 SYDVKM. V shed 1 base and J shed 2 bases, with 8 bases lying between them. The CDR3 region is CASSLSRVQETQYF. The CDR3 DNA sequence: TGTGCCAGCAGTTTATCCAGGGTTCAAGAGACCCAGTACTTC.